Following are 6 T cell receptor beta chains from one sample sequenced in a study of technical replicates of blood from a few donors. Using immunoSEQ multiplex PCR, the repertoire was profiled, and TCRdb retains in-frame clones only, with some absent. The table has tens of thousands of clones, 95% to 97% seen once. The sample taken for sequencing was T cells isolated from PBMCs. Receptors originate from a human donor in good health.

CDR3 in DNA: TGTGCCAGCAAGTGGGACAGTAATGAAAAACTGTTTTTT. Its protein product is CASKWDSNEKLFF. The rearrangement joins TRBV5-5 to TRBJ1-4, with TRBD1 matching over 7 bases. Trimming removed 6 bases from V and 4 bases from J; junction bases left unmatched: 3. The CDR3 is 13 residues long. CDR1 SGHKS and CDR2 YYEKEE come from the germline V gene (reference sequence).

J is TRBJ2-3 and V is TRBV7-9, with a tentative D call TRBD1 (6 bases). CDR3 length: 16 amino acids. The ends were cut back, 2 bases at V and 0 bases at J, with 12 bases in the middle. The germline V gene encodes CDR1 SEHNR and CDR2 FQNEAQ (reference sequence). The CDR3 here is CASSLSRGQSTDTQYF. DNA of the CDR3: TGTGCCAGCAGCTTATCCAGAGGACAGAGCACAGATACGCAGTATTTT.

The J gene is TRBJ2-1, the V gene TRBV4-1; tentatively, D is TRBD2 (6 bases). The CDR3 length is 18 residues. The V gene lost 0 bases and the J gene lost 0 bases, with 15 bases spanning the gap. Germline V lookup: CDR1 MGHRA, CDR2 YSYEKL. The CDR3 bases are TGCGCCAGCAGCCAAGATCAACCAGCGGGTAGCTCCTACAATGAGCAGTTCTTC. Its protein product is CASSQDQPAGSSYNEQFF.

In its sample, this clone was seen once. The rearrangement joins TRBV28 to TRBJ2-7; TRBD1 matches at 8 bases. The CDR3 runs 15 residues. The V gene end was trimmed by 5 bases and the J gene end by 2 bases; junction bases not matched to a gene: 8. Germline V lookup: CDR1 MDHEN, CDR2 SYDVKM. Written as DNA, the CDR3 is TGTGCCAGCAGTCCAGGACAGGGAAAGGCCTACGAGCAGTACTTC. Protein product: CASSPGQGKAYEQYF.

This chain connects TRBV5-6 to TRBJ2-7; no reliable D call. CDR3 length: 12 amino acids. Germline lookup yields CDR1 SGHDT and CDR2 YYEEEE. Deletions cut 4 bases from V and 7 bases from J, with 12 bases between. The CDR3 nucleotides read TGTGCCAGCAGCAACGGCCTAGGAGAGCAGTACTTC. It translates to CASSNGLGEQYF.

The chain has TRBV4-1 and TRBJ2-1, with TRBD1 matching 8 bases. V lost 2 bases to trimming and J lost 16 bases; unmatched junction nucleotides: 16. Germline V lookup: CDR1 MGHRA, CDR2 YSYEKL. The CDR3 is 15 amino acids. CDR3 coding DNA: TGCGCCAGCAGCCAAACGACAGGGGTCCCGGATAGCGGCTTCTTC. Amino acid sequence: CASSQTTGVPDSGFF.